A selection of T cell receptor beta chains follows, all from one sample in a study of shared clonotypes between healthy human individuals. TCRdb's copy holds only in-frame clones and misses some; the assay was immunoSEQ multiplex PCR. There are 450,000 to 500,000 clones in the sample; around 73% occur only once, and around 12% lies in the top ten. Sequencing was carried out using PBMCs. The receptors were sampled from a woman aged 40 to 50 in good health. Some clones in this sample may be carry-over from other donors' samples. Both conserved end residues are part of each CDR3. D genes are given only for firm matches. Some rows mark clone size as missing; the rest say once, few, many or name a class of expanded clone.

size	D	J	V	DNA	CDR3
once	.	TRBJ2-3	TRBV7-8	TGTGCCAGCAGCTTGAGACAGGCTAGCACAGATACGCAGTATTTT	CASSLRQASTDTQYF
.	TRBD2	TRBJ2-3	TRBV5-1	TGCGCCAGCAGCATTGGGACTAGCGGGAGTTGGGGTACGCAGTATTTT	CASSIGTSGSWGTQYF
.	TRBD1	TRBJ1-1	TRBV10-3	TGTGCCATCAGGGGGACAGGGGGACCGAACACTGAAGCTTTCTTT	CAIRGTGGPNTEAFF
.	TRBD1	TRBJ1-2	TRBV5-1	TGCGCCAGCAGCTCCGGGACAGCCTATGGCTACACCTTC	CASSSGTAYGYTF
.	TRBD1	TRBJ2-7	TRBV18	TGTGCCAGCTCCGGGACAGGGTACAATTCCTACGAGCAGTACTTC	CASSGTGYNSYEQYF
once	.	TRBJ2-1	TRBV11-1	TGTGCCAGCAGCCCAGGCGATAGCAGGGACAATGAGCAGTTCTTC	CASSPGDSRDNEQFF
.	.	TRBJ1-1	TRBV2	TGTGCCAGCAGTGAATTGACAAATAGGATTGAAGCTTTCTTT	CASSELTNRIEAFF
.	TRBD1	TRBJ2-7	TRBV19	TGTGCCAGTAGCTTGGACAGGGTTGTAAGTGTTGGCGAGCAGTACTTC	CASSLDRVVSVGEQYF
.	.	TRBJ2-2	TRBV7-2	TGTGCCAGCAGCATCCCGGGGGCGCACACCGGGGAGCTGTTTTTT	CASSIPGAHTGELFF
.	.	TRBJ1-6	TRBV30	TGTGCCTGGATGAGTGGGGGGTCACCCCTCCACTTT	CAWMSGGSPLHF
.	.	TRBJ1-1	TRBV19	TGTGCCAGTAGTATAGTAGCGGAACTGAACACTGAAGCTTTCTTT	CASSIVAELNTEAFF
.	TRBD1	TRBJ2-5	TRBV27	TGTGCCAGCAGTACAGGGGGCCGGGAGACCCAGTACTTC	CASSTGGRETQYF
.	.	TRBJ1-4	TRBV5-6	TGTGCCAGCAGCTTTAAAGAGACTAATGAAAAACTGTTTTTT	CASSFKETNEKLFF
.	.	TRBJ1-2	TRBV27	TGTGCCAGCAGTTCCACCTGGGACCGAAATGGCTACACCTTC	CASSSTWDRNGYTF
.	TRBD1	TRBJ1-5	TRBV19	TGTGCCAGTAGTATGGGGGCGACAGGGGAGCTAAATCAGCCCCAGCATTTT	CASSMGATGELNQPQHF
.	TRBD2	TRBJ2-7	TRBV5-1	TGCGCCAGCCATGTGGCGGGAGGCTTCTACGAGCAGTACTTC	CASHVAGGFYEQYF
.	.	TRBJ2-5	TRBV7-2	TGTGCCAGCAGCTTATCTGTGGGAGGGGGGCAAGAGACCCAGTACTTC	CASSLSVGGGQETQYF
few	TRBD1	TRBJ2-3	TRBV10-3	TGTGCCATCAGTGATCGGACAGGGGCGGCAGATACGCAGTATTTT	CAISDRTGAADTQYF
.	TRBD2	TRBJ2-1	TRBV7-3	TGTGCCAGCAGCTTACGGGGACTAGCGGGAGATGAGCAGTTCTTC	CASSLRGLAGDEQFF
.	.	TRBJ1-2	TRBV5-1	TGCGCCAGCAGCTTGGCCCAGGACGATTATGGCTACACCTTC	CASSLAQDDYGYTF
few	TRBD2	TRBJ2-7	TRBV28	TGTGCCAGCAGTATCCCCTCATTAGCGGGAGCAGGAGAGCAGTACTTC	CASSIPSLAGAGEQYF
few	TRBD2	TRBJ2-3	TRBV5-1	TGCGCCAGCAGCTTAACTAGCGGGAGGGCCGCAGATACGCAGTATTTT	CASSLTSGRAADTQYF
few	.	TRBJ2-1	TRBV28	TGTGCCAGCAGCCCACAGGGAGAACTCTACAATGAGCAGTTCTTC	CASSPQGELYNEQFF
.	TRBD1	TRBJ1-4	TRBV7-2	TGTGCCAGCAGCTGGGGACAGGGAGGTGAAAAACTGTTTTTT	CASSWGQGGEKLFF
.	TRBD2	TRBJ2-7	TRBV11-2	TGTGCCAGCAGCTCCGGACTAGCGGGGGAGCAGTACTTC	CASSSGLAGEQYF
.	.	TRBJ2-6	TRBV6-6	TGTGCCAGCAGTTACTCGGCGACAACTGGGGCCAACGTCCTGACTTTC	CASSYSATTGANVLTF
.	.	TRBJ2-7	TRBV4-2	TGTGCCAGCAGCCAAGACATAGGGGCCTCCTACGAGCAGTACTTC	CASSQDIGASYEQYF
few	.	TRBJ2-1	TRBV6-5	TGTGCCAGCAGTTCCCGGACAGATTACAATGAGCAGTTCTTC	CASSSRTDYNEQFF
few	TRBD1	TRBJ2-7	TRBV28	TGTGCCAGCAGGGGGACCGGGACAGGGTTACTGTACGAGCAGTACTTC	CASRGTGTGLLYEQYF
once	.	TRBJ2-2	TRBV6-5	TGTGCCAGTAAGGGACTGTCGAACACCGGGGAGCTGTTTTTT	CASKGLSNTGELFF
.	.	TRBJ2-7	TRBV6-1	TGTGCCAGCAGTGAAGGGGGCGAGCAGTACTTC	CASSEGGEQYF
.	TRBD1	TRBJ2-7	TRBV5-6	TGTGCCAGCAGCTTGGGACAGGGGGTTAGGGAGCAGTACTTC	CASSLGQGVREQYF
.	.	TRBJ2-1	TRBV30	TGTGCCTGGAGGGGACGGGGAGTGGATGAGCAGTTCTTC	CAWRGRGVDEQFF
.	.	TRBJ1-1	TRBV6-5	TGTGCCAGCAGTTACGGGCCTAACACTGAAGCTTTCTTT	CASSYGPNTEAFF
.	.	TRBJ2-1	TRBV6-1	TGTGCCGCCCCGCCCGGTGAGCAGTTCTTC	CAAPPGEQFF
few	TRBD2	TRBJ2-7	TRBV6-1	TGTGCCAGCAGTGAAGCGGCGGGAGGGCCCTACGAGCAGTACTTC	CASSEAAGGPYEQYF
.	.	TRBJ2-1	TRBV5-1	TGCGCCAGCGCCGGAAGTCTAGCCTACTACAATGAGCAGTTCTTC	CASAGSLAYYNEQFF
.	.	TRBJ2-7	TRBV7-6	TGTGCCAGCAGCTTAGGGTTCGGATCCTCCTACGAGCAGTACTTC	CASSLGFGSSYEQYF
.	TRBD1	TRBJ1-4	TRBV7-9	TGTGCCAGCAGCGGACGGACAGGGAATGAAAAACTGTTTTTT	CASSGRTGNEKLFF
.	.	TRBJ2-1	TRBV5-1	TGCGCCAGCAGCTTAGCGGGCCCATACGACAATGAGCAGTTCTTC	CASSLAGPYDNEQFF
few	.	TRBJ2-7	TRBV2	TGTGCCAGCAGCCCCACCGGGACACCCTACTTC	CASSPTGTPYF